This is a list of T cell receptor beta chains from one sample in a study of OX40 agonist ivuxolimab in advanced cancers. The table came from immunoSEQ multiplex PCR; TCRdb's copy has only in-frame clones and leaves some out. The sample has about 21,000 clones, approximately 90% seen once; the top ten hold about 11%. This specimen consisted of CD4+ or CD8+ T cells sorted from blood, obtained in a trial of the OX40 agonist ivuxolimab. The receptors shown here come from an adult with an advanced solid tumor such as melanoma, head and neck, liver or kidney cancer. The CDR3 runs from the conserved cysteine through the conserved F or W. The order of the fields is CDR3 DNA, CDR3 protein, D gene, V gene, clone size, J gene. The D gene is left open where the match is weak. Some rows have no size entry. The others give once, few or many, or a class for an expanded clone.

CDR3nt: TGTGCCAGCAGCCCGGTTAGAGGGCTCTCTTCTAACTATGGCTACACCTTC
CDR3aa: CASSPVRGLSSNYGYTF
d_gene: .
v_gene: TRBV7-9
abundance: .
j_gene: TRBJ1-2

CDR3nt: TGTGCCAGCAGTTTCCCAGGTAGCAATCAGCCCCAGCATTTT
CDR3aa: CASSFPGSNQPQHF
d_gene: .
v_gene: TRBV28
abundance: .
j_gene: TRBJ1-5

CDR3nt: TGCGCCAGCAGTGGAATAGATGCAACTAATGAAAAACTGTTTTTT
CDR3aa: CASSGIDATNEKLFF
d_gene: .
v_gene: TRBV10-2
abundance: .
j_gene: TRBJ1-4

CDR3nt: TGCGCCAGCACTGGGGACAGGGTCAGCGAAAAACTGTTTTTT
CDR3aa: CASTGDRVSEKLFF
d_gene: TRBD1
v_gene: TRBV10-2
abundance: once
j_gene: TRBJ1-4

CDR3nt: TGTGCCAGCAGTCGGGGGGCAGACAGCACAGATACGCAGTATTTT
CDR3aa: CASSRGADSTDTQYF
d_gene: .
v_gene: TRBV9
abundance: .
j_gene: TRBJ2-3

CDR3nt: TGTGCCAGCAGCTTAAAGGGTTTCGGCGGGGGGTACGAGCAGTACTTC
CDR3aa: CASSLKGFGGGYEQYF
d_gene: TRBD2
v_gene: TRBV7-3
abundance: .
j_gene: TRBJ2-7

CDR3nt: TGTGCCAGCAGTACTAGCGGGAGTGGGCGAGAGACCCAGTACTTC
CDR3aa: CASSTSGSGRETQYF
d_gene: TRBD2
v_gene: TRBV9
abundance: .
j_gene: TRBJ2-5

CDR3nt: TGCAGCGTGCCCCCCCTGACAGGGGCTAGCACTGAAGCTTTCTTT
CDR3aa: CSVPPLTGASTEAFF
d_gene: TRBD1
v_gene: TRBV29-1
abundance: .
j_gene: TRBJ1-1

CDR3nt: TGTGCCACCAGCGACGGAACGAACACCGGGGAGCTGTTTTTT
CDR3aa: CATSDGTNTGELFF
d_gene: .
v_gene: TRBV15
abundance: .
j_gene: TRBJ2-2

CDR3nt: TGTGCCAGCAGTGAAATGCCGGGGGAGGGGCACTTC
CDR3aa: CASSEMPGEGHF
d_gene: TRBD2
v_gene: TRBV6-1
abundance: .
j_gene: TRBJ2-5

CDR3nt: TGTGCCAGCAGTTACTCTGGGGACAATCAGCCCCAGCATTTT
CDR3aa: CASSYSGDNQPQHF
d_gene: .
v_gene: TRBV6-6
abundance: .
j_gene: TRBJ1-5

CDR3nt: TGTGCCAGCAGCTTATGGACAGGGACTGGCAATGAGCAGTTCTTC
CDR3aa: CASSLWTGTGNEQFF
d_gene: TRBD1
v_gene: TRBV11-3
abundance: .
j_gene: TRBJ2-1

CDR3nt: TGCGCCAGCAGCTTGGAGCGCAGCACAGATACGCAGTATTTT
CDR3aa: CASSLERSTDTQYF
d_gene: .
v_gene: TRBV5-1
abundance: .
j_gene: TRBJ2-3

CDR3nt: TGTGCCAGCAAACCCCGGGGGGGTTATTCACCCCTCCACTTT
CDR3aa: CASKPRGGYSPLHF
d_gene: .
v_gene: TRBV27
abundance: .
j_gene: TRBJ1-6

CDR3nt: TGTGCCATCAGGCAAACGGGACAGTCCTACGAGCAGTACTTC
CDR3aa: CAIRQTGQSYEQYF
d_gene: TRBD1
v_gene: TRBV10-3
abundance: .
j_gene: TRBJ2-7

CDR3nt: TGTGCCAGCCACTCCCAGACCTACGAGCAGTACTTC
CDR3aa: CASHSQTYEQYF
d_gene: .
v_gene: TRBV27
abundance: .
j_gene: TRBJ2-7

CDR3nt: TGTGCCAGCAGCCGGACTTACCCCCCCTACGAGCAGTACTTC
CDR3aa: CASSRTYPPYEQYF
d_gene: .
v_gene: TRBV5-8
abundance: once
j_gene: TRBJ2-7

CDR3nt: TGTGCCAGTAGTATAATGAGACAGATTAGCAATCAGCCCCAGCATTTT
CDR3aa: CASSIMRQISNQPQHF
d_gene: .
v_gene: TRBV19
abundance: .
j_gene: TRBJ1-5

CDR3nt: TGTGCCAGTAGTATAGATCTTAATCTAGCGGGAATCCCGCGGATCGGGGAGCTGTTTTTT
CDR3aa: CASSIDLNLAGIPRIGELFF
d_gene: TRBD2
v_gene: TRBV19
abundance: once
j_gene: TRBJ2-2

CDR3nt: TGTGCCTGGAGTGTACATTGGGGGTACGAGCAGTACTTC
CDR3aa: CAWSVHWGYEQYF
d_gene: .
v_gene: TRBV30
abundance: .
j_gene: TRBJ2-7

CDR3nt: TGTGCCAGCAGTTATATAAGCGGGGGGGCGACAGATACGCAGTATTTT
CDR3aa: CASSYISGGATDTQYF
d_gene: TRBD2
v_gene: TRBV6-5
abundance: .
j_gene: TRBJ2-3

CDR3nt: TGTGCCAGCAGTCCAGGCTATTGGCCCCAGCATTTT
CDR3aa: CASSPGYWPQHF
d_gene: .
v_gene: TRBV2
abundance: .
j_gene: TRBJ1-5

CDR3nt: TGTGCCAGCAGTCCCGACAGTGGAGACTCCTACGAGCAGTACTTC
CDR3aa: CASSPDSGDSYEQYF
d_gene: .
v_gene: TRBV27
abundance: once
j_gene: TRBJ2-7

CDR3nt: TGTGCCAGCAGTGAAGGTCGGGAGGGCCCTGACGAGCAGTACTTC
CDR3aa: CASSEGREGPDEQYF
d_gene: TRBD2
v_gene: TRBV6-1
abundance: .
j_gene: TRBJ2-7

CDR3nt: TGTGCCAGCAGCCCCAACGTCGAGGAGACAGTTCCCTACGAGCAGTACTTC
CDR3aa: CASSPNVEETVPYEQYF
d_gene: .
v_gene: TRBV7-6
abundance: .
j_gene: TRBJ2-7

CDR3nt: TGTGCCAGCAGCTTGAGCATAGGAAACATTCAGTACTTC
CDR3aa: CASSLSIGNIQYF
d_gene: .
v_gene: TRBV5-6
abundance: .
j_gene: TRBJ2-4

CDR3nt: TGTGCCAGCAGCGTAGCAGGGCGGGGGGCCACAGATACGCAGTATTTT
CDR3aa: CASSVAGRGATDTQYF
d_gene: TRBD2
v_gene: TRBV9
abundance: .
j_gene: TRBJ2-3

CDR3nt: TGTGCCAGCAGCGTAGGGGGGCATGGCTACACCTTC
CDR3aa: CASSVGGHGYTF
d_gene: .
v_gene: TRBV9
abundance: few
j_gene: TRBJ1-2

CDR3nt: TGTGCCAGCAGCCCCGGGGGCCCGATGAACACTGAAGCTTTCTTT
CDR3aa: CASSPGGPMNTEAFF
d_gene: .
v_gene: TRBV7-6
abundance: .
j_gene: TRBJ1-1

CDR3nt: TGTGCCAGCAGCTTAAGTGTAACCTCTGGGGCCAACGTCCTGACTTTC
CDR3aa: CASSLSVTSGANVLTF
d_gene: .
v_gene: TRBV7-9
abundance: once
j_gene: TRBJ2-6

CDR3nt: TGTGCCAGCAGCTTGGCGACAGGGAATGAGCAGTTCTTC
CDR3aa: CASSLATGNEQFF
d_gene: TRBD1
v_gene: TRBV5-8
abundance: .
j_gene: TRBJ2-1

CDR3nt: TGCGCCAGCAGTCCGGGACGCACCTACGAGCAGTACTTC
CDR3aa: CASSPGRTYEQYF
d_gene: .
v_gene: TRBV10-1
abundance: .
j_gene: TRBJ2-7

CDR3nt: TGCGCCAGCAGTCAATTACGGGTAACCCGGAGCTCTGGAAACACCATATATTTT
CDR3aa: CASSQLRVTRSSGNTIYF
d_gene: .
v_gene: TRBV23-1
abundance: .
j_gene: TRBJ1-3

CDR3nt: TGTGCCAGCAGACCCGGTGGACAGCAAGAGACCCAGTACTTC
CDR3aa: CASRPGGQQETQYF
d_gene: .
v_gene: TRBV7-9
abundance: once
j_gene: TRBJ2-5

CDR3nt: TGTGCCAGCAGCGCAGCAAATCAGCCCCAGCATTTT
CDR3aa: CASSAANQPQHF
d_gene: .
v_gene: TRBV7-6
abundance: .
j_gene: TRBJ1-5

CDR3nt: TGTGCCAGCAGCTTCCCTGACAGGCTCTATGGCTACACCTTC
CDR3aa: CASSFPDRLYGYTF
d_gene: .
v_gene: TRBV7-9
abundance: .
j_gene: TRBJ1-2

CDR3nt: TGCGCCAGCAGCTTGACAATGAACACTGAAGCTTTCTTT
CDR3aa: CASSLTMNTEAFF
d_gene: .
v_gene: TRBV5-1
abundance: .
j_gene: TRBJ1-1

CDR3nt: TGTGCCAGCTCACCACCATGGGGGGAGCTGTTTTTT
CDR3aa: CASSPPWGELFF
d_gene: .
v_gene: TRBV18
abundance: once
j_gene: TRBJ2-2

CDR3nt: TGTGCCAGCAGCTCAAGGCGAGATACGCAGTATTTT
CDR3aa: CASSSRRDTQYF
d_gene: .
v_gene: TRBV11-3
abundance: .
j_gene: TRBJ2-3

CDR3nt: TGTGCCAGCAGGCCAGGGTCGCGAGTTACTGAAGCTTTCTTT
CDR3aa: CASRPGSRVTEAFF
d_gene: .
v_gene: TRBV9
abundance: .
j_gene: TRBJ1-1

CDR3nt: TGCGCCAGCAGCTTGGTCGGGAAGGGCAGGGAAGCTTTCTTT
CDR3aa: CASSLVGKGREAFF
d_gene: .
v_gene: TRBV5-1
abundance: .
j_gene: TRBJ1-1

CDR3nt: TGCGCCAGCACCCCCGGTCTGAAAGTGAACACTGAAGCTTTCTTT
CDR3aa: CASTPGLKVNTEAFF
d_gene: .
v_gene: TRBV4-1
abundance: .
j_gene: TRBJ1-1

CDR3nt: TGTGCCAGCAGCTGGAGATACAATGAGCAGTTCTTC
CDR3aa: CASSWRYNEQFF
d_gene: .
v_gene: TRBV11-2
abundance: .
j_gene: TRBJ2-1

CDR3nt: TGTGCCAGCAGCTTAGCGACAGCTTATGGCTACACCTTC
CDR3aa: CASSLATAYGYTF
d_gene: .
v_gene: TRBV7-9
abundance: .
j_gene: TRBJ1-2

CDR3nt: TGTGCCAGCGGTTCGAGCTCCTACAATGAGCAGTTCTTC
CDR3aa: CASGSSSYNEQFF
d_gene: .
v_gene: TRBV6-5
abundance: .
j_gene: TRBJ2-1

CDR3nt: TGTGCCAGCAGCCCATACATACGCCAAGAGACCCAGTACTTC
CDR3aa: CASSPYIRQETQYF
d_gene: .
v_gene: TRBV9
abundance: .
j_gene: TRBJ2-5

CDR3nt: TGTGCCAGCAGCCCCAGACAGTCGTTGAATTCACCCCTCCACTTT
CDR3aa: CASSPRQSLNSPLHF
d_gene: .
v_gene: TRBV7-6
abundance: .
j_gene: TRBJ1-6

CDR3nt: TGTGCCAGCAGCCCCGGCGGGGCCTATGGCTACACCTTC
CDR3aa: CASSPGGAYGYTF
d_gene: .
v_gene: TRBV5-6
abundance: .
j_gene: TRBJ1-2

CDR3nt: TGCGCCAGCAGTGAGAGTGGAAGCGGGGGGTTCTACGAGCAGTACTTC
CDR3aa: CASSESGSGGFYEQYF
d_gene: TRBD2
v_gene: TRBV10-2
abundance: .
j_gene: TRBJ2-7

CDR3nt: TGTGCCAGCAGCTTCCGGGACCTCGCCGTTAATGAAAAACTGTTTTTT
CDR3aa: CASSFRDLAVNEKLFF
d_gene: .
v_gene: TRBV5-6
abundance: .
j_gene: TRBJ1-4

CDR3nt: TGTGCCACCAGCAGAGATAGGATTTCGATAGTAGGCTATGGCTACACCTTC
CDR3aa: CATSRDRISIVGYGYTF
d_gene: .
v_gene: TRBV15
abundance: .
j_gene: TRBJ1-2

CDR3nt: TGTGCCAGCAGCTTAGCTGGGGCCAGGGAGCAGTACTTC
CDR3aa: CASSLAGAREQYF
d_gene: .
v_gene: TRBV11-2
abundance: .
j_gene: TRBJ2-7

CDR3nt: TGTGCCAGCTCACCCGGGACAGTAGTCACAGATACGCAGTATTTT
CDR3aa: CASSPGTVVTDTQYF
d_gene: TRBD1
v_gene: TRBV18
abundance: .
j_gene: TRBJ2-3